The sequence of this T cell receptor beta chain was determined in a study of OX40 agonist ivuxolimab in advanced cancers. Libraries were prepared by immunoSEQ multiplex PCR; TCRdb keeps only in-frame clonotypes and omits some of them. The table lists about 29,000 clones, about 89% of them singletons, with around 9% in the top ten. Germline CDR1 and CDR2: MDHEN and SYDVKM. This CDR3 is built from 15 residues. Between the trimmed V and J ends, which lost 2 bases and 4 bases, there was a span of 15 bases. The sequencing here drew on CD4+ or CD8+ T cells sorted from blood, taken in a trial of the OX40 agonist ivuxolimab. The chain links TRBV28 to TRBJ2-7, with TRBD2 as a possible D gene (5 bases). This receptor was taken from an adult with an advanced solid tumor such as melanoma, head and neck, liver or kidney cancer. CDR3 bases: TGTGCCAGCAGTTTACTTTTGGAACGGGATTACGAGCAGTACTTC. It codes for CASSLLLERDYEQYF.